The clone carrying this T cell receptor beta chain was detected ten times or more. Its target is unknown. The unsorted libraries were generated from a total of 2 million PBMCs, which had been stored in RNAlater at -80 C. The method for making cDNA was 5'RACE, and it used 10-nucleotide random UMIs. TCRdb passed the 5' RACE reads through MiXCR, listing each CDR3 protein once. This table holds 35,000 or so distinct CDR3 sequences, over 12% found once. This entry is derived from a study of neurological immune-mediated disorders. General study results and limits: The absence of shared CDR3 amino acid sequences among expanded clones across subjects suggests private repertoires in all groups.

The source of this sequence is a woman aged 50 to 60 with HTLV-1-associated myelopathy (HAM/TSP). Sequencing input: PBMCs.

Here the CDR3 reads CASSIDPQAPHF. For the CDR3, the DNA is TGTGCCAGTAGTATAGATCCACAGGCCCCCCATTTT. The gene calls are TRBV19 and TRBJ1-5; TRBD1 might be the D (5 bases). The CDR3 runs to 12 residues. CDR1 and CDR2 from the germline V gene are LNHDA and SQIVND (reference sequence). V shed 0 bases and J shed 16 bases, with 13 bases lying between them.